This TCR beta chain is drawn from a study of siplizumab effects on memory and regulatory T cells. Study findings and constraints: Naive T cells appeared more varied than memory cells and looked like key alloresponse contributors. Siplizumab gave mappable alloreactive CD4+ clones an average Treg-derived fraction of approximately 69%, against around 27% in controls. Proliferating Tregs in siplizumab cultures were never verified as suppressive.

Sequencing was performed on unstimulated naive, memory, effector memory and TEMRA subsets derived from a few donor pairs. Details on this clone: Its antigen is not known. Distinct nucleotide sequences in the sample also encode this CDR3.

Here immunoSEQ multiplex PCR was the method, and the copy in TCRdb shows in-frame clones only, minus some. The sample carries roughly 64,000 clones, around 96% recorded once. The CDR3 has 12 amino acids. Germline loops: CDR1 PRHDT, CDR2 FYEKMQ (reference sequence). V lost 4 bases and J 6 bases, leaving 10 bases between the germline ends. What was sequenced was naive CD8+ T cells sorted from blood. The chain is built from TRBV13 and TRBJ2-7; the D gene is possibly TRBD2 (6 bases). This TCR was sampled from a human donor in good health. CDR3 loop: CASSSQGGEQYF. The CDR3 DNA is TGTGCCAGCAGCTCTCAGGGAGGCGAGCAGTACTTC.